The entry below describes one T cell receptor beta chain. Its antigen is as yet unknown. The CDR3 is 15 residues long. Trimming stripped 5 bases from V and 4 bases from J, with 16 bases between. The germline V gene encodes CDR1 SGHTS and CDR2 YDEGEE. The authors built TCR beta libraries using iRepertoire HTBI primers and Arm-PCR of CDR3 regions. TCRdb passed the multiplex PCR reads through MiXCR, listing each CDR3 protein once. Of a few hundred thousand distinct CDR3 sequences listed, about 12% are singletons. The time point denotes: newly diagnosed GD, antithyroid drugs for less than 3 months. There was RNA extracted from PBMCs, and the TCR library was made from it. EDTA tubes held 9 to 10 milliliters of peripheral blood from each patient. This entry comes from a study of regulatory T cells in long-lasting Graves disease. Regarding the study as a whole: Under persistent disease, TRBV28, TRBJ1-2 and TRBJ2-5 were used preferentially.

The same data also contributed to another study, on T cells in Graves' hyperthyroidism and ophthalmopathy. This second study says: Each patient was aged 18 to 65 and had newly diagnosed hyperthyroidism of under 2 months' duration. A patient was excluded if there was uncontrolled infection, other autoimmune disease, pregnancy or lactation.

This sequence originates from a woman aged 18-29 years with Graves disease. Here the sequenced sample was peripheral blood mononuclear cells (PBMCs), taken at new diagnosis, from a patient treated with antithyroid drugs. The genes are TRBV5-8 and TRBJ1-5; a weak D match, TRBD1 (5 bases). The CDR3 DNA sequence: TGTGCCAGCAGTCTTGCGGGCAGGGAGAATCAGCCCCAGCATTTT. Translated: CASSLAGRENQPQHF.